These 23 T cell receptor beta chains were sequenced from one sample in a study of blood T cells in healthy people across ages. Together with a sample-barcoded 5' primer, a J-beta primer mix was included in a second PCR lasting roughly 6 to 12 cycles. TCRdb re-called the 5' RACE reads through MiXCR, storing one row per CDR3 protein. The profile shows under 850,000 distinct CDR3 sequences, around 34% of them singletons. The material sequenced was blood. The receptors here all came from a man aged 18 to 30 in good health.

J is TRBJ1-5 and V is TRBV20-1; D remains ambiguous. The ends were cut back, 6 bases at V and 4 bases at J, with 19 bases in the middle. Per the germline V gene, CDR1 is DFQATT and CDR2 is SNEGSKA (reference sequence). The CDR3 has 15 residues. The CDR3 here is CSAPLLHAPNQPQHF. CDR3 coding DNA: TGCAGTGCCCCCCTTTTGCACGCACCAAATCAGCCCCAGCATTTT.

This clonotype was observed a handful of times. The chain has TRBV5-5 and TRBJ1-1; D may be TRBD1 (5 bases). Germline V gene data show CDR1 as SGHKS and CDR2 as YYEKEE (reference sequence). V was clipped by 5 bases and J by 5 bases, with 16 bases between them. The CDR3 has 14 amino acids. CDR3 residues: CASRPGLGLTEAFF. CDR3 DNA sequence: TGTGCCAGCAGACCAGGGCTGGGGCTTACTGAAGCTTTCTTT.

The chain employs TRBV20-1 and TRBJ2-5; 7 bases match TRBD1. Trimming took 3 bases from V and 2 from J; bases not matched to a gene: 6. This CDR3 comprises 14 residues. Germline V CDR1 and CDR2: DFQATT, SNEGSKA (reference sequence). In nucleotides, the CDR3 is TGCAGTGCTAGGCCGGGACAGTCACAAGAGACCCAGTACTTC. This sequence encodes CSARPGQSQETQYF.

The CDR3 region is CASSLGQDRLPYEQYF. The CDR3 DNA is TGCGCCAGCAGCTTGGGTCAGGACAGGTTACCATACGAGCAGTACTTC. J is TRBJ2-7 and V is TRBV5-1, with 7 positions matching TRBD1. Trimming took 0 bases from V and 4 from J; bases not matched to a gene: 10. This CDR3 has 16 amino acids. The germline V gene encodes CDR1 SGHRS and CDR2 YFSETQ.

The table lists this clonotype with a few counts. The V call is TRBV20-1, the J call TRBJ2-3, with D hard to call. V lost 7 bases and J lost 1, with 9 bases in between. Germline loops: CDR1 DFQATT, CDR2 SNEGSKA (reference sequence). CDR3 length equals 12 residues. For the CDR3, the DNA is TGCAGTGAACGGCGGCGCACAGATACGCAGTATTTT. Translation: CSERRRTDTQYF.

Notes on this clonotype: One junction end disagrees with the germline gene, perhaps due to a read error. The CDR3 spells CANSTQGRYNEQFF. For the CDR3, the DNA is TGTGCCAACAGTACGCAGGGGAGGTACAATGAGCAGTTCTTC. V usage is TRBV27 and J usage is TRBJ2-1; D may be TRBD1 or TRBD2 (6 bases each). Germline lookup yields CDR1 MNHEY and CDR2 SMNVEV (reference sequence). This CDR3 comprises 14 residues.

CDR3 loop: CSVGPGQGRIRDGYTF. The DNA of the CDR3 is TGCAGCGTTGGCCCTGGACAGGGGAGGATTAGAGATGGCTACACCTTC. This chain uses TRBV29-1 with TRBJ1-2; 9 bases are shared with TRBD1. Germline trimming cut 4 bases from V and 6 bases from J; bases unmatched to any gene: 15. The germline CDR1 and CDR2 sequences are SQVTM and ANQGSEA. This CDR3 spans 16 amino acids.

At least ten counts were recorded for this clonotype. The chain carries TRBV19 and TRBJ1-1, with D unclear. The V gene lost 1 base and the J gene lost 1 base, with 4 bases spanning the gap. The CDR3 consists of 13 residues. Looked up from germline, CDR1 is LNHDA and CDR2 is SQIVND (reference sequence). The CDR3 DNA reads TGTGCCAGTAGTATAGGAGCGAACACTGAAGCTTTCTTT. Protein product: CASSIGANTEAFF.

V gene TRBV20-1 combines with J gene TRBJ2-7; the match to TRBD1 covers 7 bases. Germline V CDR1 and CDR2: DFQATT, SNEGSKA (reference sequence). The CDR3 contains 14 residues. With V trimmed by 0 bases and J by 2 bases, 4 bases remained unmatched. The CDR3 DNA reads TGCAGTGCTAGAGATAGGCAGGGGGCCTACGAGCAGTACTTC. Its translation is CSARDRQGAYEQYF.

This clonotype was observed a few times. The V and J genes are TRBV14 and TRBJ2-5; D is uncertain. V was trimmed by 5 bases and J by 4 bases, leaving 8 bases between them. Germline V CDR1 and CDR2: SGHDN, FVKESK. CDR3 length: 12 amino acids. The CDR3 coding sequence is TGTGCCAGCAGCGGAGTTCGAGAGACCCAGTACTTC. It codes for CASSGVRETQYF.

The genes are TRBV4-1 and TRBJ2-5, with 8 nucleotides matching TRBD2. The V gene's germline CDR1 is MGHRA and CDR2 YSYEKL. This CDR3 is built from 16 residues. Germline trimming cut 1 base from V and 0 bases from J; bases unmatched to any gene: 4. The CDR3 protein is CASSQAQRGYQETQYF. CDR3 nucleotides: TGCGCCAGCAGCCAAGCGCAGCGGGGGTACCAAGAGACCCAGTACTTC.

This chain uses TRBV7-2 with TRBJ2-1, with D tentatively TRBD2 (6 bases). Germline V gene lookup returns CDR1 SGHTA and CDR2 FQGNSA. The CDR3 consists of 14 residues. Deletions cut 0 bases from V and 7 bases from J, with 10 bases between. The CDR3 here is CASSLAGDLNEQFF. Written as DNA, the CDR3 is TGTGCCAGCAGCTTAGCGGGGGACTTAAATGAGCAGTTCTTC.

This clonotype was counted between two and nine times. This chain uses TRBV6-2 or TRBV6-3 with TRBJ1-2; TRBD1 aligns across 7 bases. The CDR3 is 11 residues long. Germline CDR1 is MNHEY and CDR2 is SVGEGT. The ends lost 11 bases at V and 9 bases at J; junction bases unmatched: 9. The CDR3 here is CAAGGKRRYTF. Here the CDR3 DNA reads TGTGCCGCAGGGGGAAAGAGGCGCTACACCTTC.

As regards this clonotype: A read error may account for a junction end that differs from germline. The chain combines TRBV12-5 with TRBJ2-1; a possible D gene is TRBD2 (6 bases). There are 15 residues in the CDR3. Per germline, CDR1 LGHNT and CDR2 FRNRAP. CDR3 bases: TGTGCTAGTGGTTTGGTGGGGGGAAGATTCTACGAGCAGCTCTTC. This sequence encodes CASGLVGGRFYEQLF.

Concerning this clonotype: A read error may produce the germline difference seen at one junction end. The CDR3 loop is CASSLATQATNEKQFF. The CDR3, as DNA: TGTGCCAGCAGTTTAGCTACGCAGGCAACTAATGAAAAACAGTTTTTT. The V gene is TRBV12-3 or TRBV12-4, the J gene TRBJ1-4; D is unresolved. CDR3 length: 16 residues.

This rearrangement joins TRBV5-4 to TRBJ2-7; D remains unclear. From germline, CDR1 is SGHNT and CDR2 YYREEE (reference sequence). This CDR3 spans 16 amino acids. V gave up 4 bases and J gave up 7 bases, with 24 bases separating them. In nucleotides, the CDR3 is TGTGCCAGCAGCCAAGGCGGCAGGCCGACCTACAATGAGCAGTACTTC. Its translation is CASSQGGRPTYNEQYF.

The rearrangement uses TRBV6-5 and TRBJ2-1; D tentatively reads TRBD1 or TRBD2 (5 bases each). This CDR3 is 15 amino acids long. CDR1 and CDR2 (germline): MNHEY, SVGAGI. Deletions cut 6 bases from V and 2 bases from J, with 14 bases between. CDR3 nucleotide sequence: TGTGCCAGCAGCTACGGGGCAGGGACCTACAATGAGCAGTTCTTC. As protein: CASSYGAGTYNEQFF.

The CDR3 region is CASSLVSGGGIYNEQYF. The CDR3 coding sequence is TGTGCCAGCAGTTTAGTCTCAGGGGGTGGTATCTACAATGAGCAGTACTTC. V usage is TRBV12-3 or TRBV12-4 and J usage is TRBJ2-5; TRBD1 aligns across 7 bases. CDR3 size: 17 residues. V trimming: 1 base; J trimming: 11 bases; junction bases outside the gene matches: 19.

The sample holds a few counts of this clonotype. The rearrangement joins TRBV6-5 to TRBJ2-3, with 13 bases matching TRBD2. V shed 6 bases, J shed 0 bases, and the junction held 0 bases outside the gene matches. Germline values: CDR1 MNHEY, CDR2 SVGAGI. This CDR3 is built from 15 residues. The CDR3: CASRTSGGSTDTQYF. The DNA of the CDR3 is TGTGCCAGCAGGACTAGCGGGGGGAGCACAGATACGCAGTATTTT.

The chain combines TRBV10-3 with TRBJ1-2; D call uncertain. There are 13 residues in the CDR3. Trimming took off 0 bases at V and 8 bases at J, with 10 bases between the two ends. CDR1 and CDR2 from the germline V gene are ENHRY and SYGVKD. CDR3 nucleotides: TGTGCCATCAGTGAGTCGGAGAGTCGGGGCTACACCTTC. Amino acids: CAISESESRGYTF.

The table lists this clonotype with a few counts. The rearrangement links TRBV4-2 to TRBJ2-7; D not resolved. V lost 2 bases to trimming and J lost 0 bases, with 11 bases between them. Per the germline V gene, CDR1 is LGHNA and CDR2 is YNFKEQ. The CDR3 covers 15 residues. In DNA form, the CDR3 reads TGTGCCAGCAGCCAAACAAGGCAGAGCTCCTACGAGCAGTACTTC. Translating gives CASSQTRQSSYEQYF.

This clonotype was found a few times. V is TRBV4-1 and J is TRBJ1-1, with 11 nucleotides matching TRBD1. V lost 6 bases, J lost 5 bases, and 11 bases stayed unmatched. The CDR3 consists of 16 residues. Per germline, CDR1 MGHRA and CDR2 YSYEKL. CDR3 nucleotide sequence: TGCGCCAGCAGTGGTTTGGAGGACAGGGGGCAAACTGAAGCTTTCTTT. It codes for CASSGLEDRGQTEAFF.

There are a few counts of this clonotype. The V gene is TRBV27, the J gene TRBJ2-1; 8 bases map to TRBD1. Germline V CDR1 and CDR2: MNHEY, SMNVEV (reference sequence). J gave up 5 bases and V 3 bases, and 6 bases lay outside the gene matches. The CDR3 totals 15 residues. The DNA for the CDR3 is TGTGCCAGCAGTTTGGCCCCGGGACAGGACAATGAGCAGTTCTTC. It specifies CASSLAPGQDNEQFF.